Shown below are 32 T cell receptor beta chains from a single sample sequenced in a study of identical twins. TCRdb itself ran the 5' RACE reads through MiXCR, one entry per CDR3 protein. The sample includes 700,000 or so distinct CDR3 sequences, approximately 22% seen only once; the top ten take around 4.4%. A further study also used this sample, focusing on T cells expressing NK-cell markers.

The sample taken for sequencing was PBMCs. The receptors here all came from a woman under 30 in good health.

In this sample, this clonotype turned up a few times. This sequence joins TRBV7-2 and TRBJ2-1; tentatively, D is TRBD2 (5 bases). CDR1 and CDR2 (germline): SGHTA, FQGNSA. Trimming took 1 base from V and 11 from J, leaving 12 bases between them. CDR3 length equals 13 residues. CDR3 sequence (DNA): TGTGCCAGCAGCTTAGAGTCCGGGATAAAGCAGTTCTTC. It yields the protein CASSLESGIKQFF.

This clonotype was seen a few times. The J gene is TRBJ2-3, the V gene TRBV4-2, with 8 nucleotides matching TRBD2. This CDR3 has 16 residues. J lost 4 bases, V lost 1 base, and 7 bases had no gene match. The germline V gene has CDR1 LGHNA and CDR2 YNFKEQ. The CDR3 spells CASSQVTGGPSDTQYF. Written as DNA, the CDR3 is TGTGCCAGCAGCCAAGTGACGGGGGGGCCATCAGATACGCAGTATTTT.

V gene TRBV6-5 combines with J gene TRBJ2-7, with 9 nucleotides matching TRBD1. V gave up 4 bases and J gave up 2 bases; unmatched junction bases: 18. The length of the CDR3 is 19 residues. CDR1 MNHEY and CDR2 SVGAGI come from the germline V gene. The CDR3 is CASSSYPGTGSAVAYEQYF. In DNA form, the CDR3 reads TGTGCCAGCAGTTCCTACCCAGGGACAGGGTCGGCGGTAGCCTACGAGCAGTACTTC.

This clonotype was seen at least ten times. This sequence joins TRBV12-3 or TRBV12-4 and TRBJ2-5; D not resolved. The CDR3 consists of 14 residues. V dropped 8 bases and J dropped 1 base, with 14 bases sitting between them. CDR3 amino acids: CASRPSAPQETQYF. DNA for the CDR3: TGTGCCAGCCGTCCATCTGCGCCCCAAGAGACCCAGTACTTC.

The rearrangement joins TRBV27 to TRBJ2-3, with D possibly matching TRBD2 (5 bases). V lost 0 bases, J lost 4 bases, and 14 bases lay in between. Germline-derived CDR1 and CDR2 are MNHEY and SMNVEV (reference sequence). The CDR3 sequence is 16 residues long. The CDR3 spells CASSLSAREGPDTQYF. The DNA for the CDR3 is TGTGCCAGCAGTTTATCGGCGAGGGAAGGCCCAGATACGCAGTATTTT.

This clonotype was observed a few times. V usage is TRBV4-3 and J usage is TRBJ2-5, with no clear D. The germline V gene encodes CDR1 LGHNA and CDR2 YSLEER. Trimming removed 1 base from V and 0 bases from J, with 18 bases in between. CDR3 size: 18 residues. This CDR3 is CASSQGFTNSPYQETQYF. The CDR3 region has the DNA TGCGCCAGCAGCCAAGGGTTCACGAACAGCCCATACCAAGAGACCCAGTACTTC.

This clonotype has a handful of counts. The chain uses TRBV5-6 and TRBJ2-3; D is perhaps TRBD2 (6 bases). V was shortened by 3 bases and J by 4 bases, with 24 bases between the two germline ends. The CDR3 sequence is 18 residues long. Germline loops: CDR1 SGHDT, CDR2 YYEEEE. The CDR3 spells CASSSAGAWREGADTQYF. The DNA for the CDR3 is TGTGCCAGCAGCTCAGCTGGGGCGTGGCGGGAAGGTGCAGATACGCAGTATTTT.

The chain has TRBV10-3 and TRBJ2-2; 11 nucleotides align to TRBD2. CDR3 length: 19 residues. CDR1 and CDR2 from the germline V gene are ENHRY and SYGVKD. V dropped 11 bases and J dropped 0; count of bases not matched to a gene: 17. As DNA, the CDR3 is TGTGCCGTACAAAGCACCCCGGGACTAGCGGAGCCGAACACCGGGGAGCTGTTTTTT. Its protein product is CAVQSTPGLAEPNTGELFF.

This clonotype was counted a few times. The chain links TRBV12-3 or TRBV12-4 to TRBJ2-1; 8 positions match TRBD1. J gave up 0 bases and V 6 bases, and 10 bases lay outside the gene matches. This CDR3 comprises 17 residues. This CDR3 reads CASSDSTGDSSYNEQFF. CDR3 DNA: TGTGCCAGCAGCGATTCGACAGGGGACAGCTCCTACAATGAGCAGTTCTTC.

The chain carries TRBV7-2 and TRBJ2-3; D is uncertain. Germline assignment: CDR1 SGHTA and CDR2 FQGNSA. V was shortened by 1 base and J by 2 bases, with 13 bases between the two germline ends. The CDR3 consists of 16 residues. The CDR3 nucleotides are TGTGCCAGCAGCTTAGTGGTCCGATTGCCCACAGATACGCAGTATTTT. It yields the protein CASSLVVRLPTDTQYF.

This clonotype was picked up many times. This chain uses TRBV12-3 or TRBV12-4 with TRBJ1-2, with D perhaps matching TRBD1 (6 bases). The V end was cut by 7 bases, the J end by 8 bases, with 17 bases between. The CDR3 is 13 residues long. DNA for the CDR3: TGTGCCAGCACCCAACAGGGAACGTTCGGCTACACCTTC. Protein sequence: CASTQQGTFGYTF.

The chain uses TRBV29-1 and TRBJ2-5, with a weak D call TRBD1 (6 bases). CDR1 is SQVTM and CDR2 is ANQGSEA in the germline V gene. The CDR3 contains 14 residues. Trimming removed 3 bases from V and 4 bases from J, with 15 bases in between. The CDR3 here is CSVEGRGIGETQYF. Written as DNA, the CDR3 is TGCAGCGTTGAGGGCAGGGGAATCGGAGAGACCCAGTACTTC. Full variable domain (rest looked up from reference TRBV29-1 and TRBJ2-5): SAVISQKPSRDICQRGTSLTIQCQVDSQVTMMFWYRQQPGQSLTLIATANQGSEATYESGFVIDKFPISRPNLTFSTLTVSNMSPEDSSIYLCSVEGRGIGETQYFGPGTRLLVL.

The genes are TRBV10-2 and TRBJ1-2; a weak D match, TRBD1 (5 bases). This CDR3 is built from 13 residues. Germline V gene data show CDR1 as WSHSY and CDR2 as SAAADI. V was clipped by 4 bases and J by 6 bases, with 12 bases between them. For the CDR3, the DNA is TGCGCCAGCAGTGCAACAGGTCCCCATGGCTACACCTTC. It is translated as CASSATGPHGYTF.

V usage is TRBV7-6 and J usage is TRBJ2-2, with D perhaps matching TRBD1 (5 bases). CDR3 length: 16 residues. Deletions cut 1 base from V and 4 bases from J, with 13 bases between. From germline, CDR1 is SGHVS and CDR2 FNYEAQ. For the CDR3, the DNA is TGTGCCAGCAGCTTAGGGAATAGACAGACCACCGGGGAGCTGTTTTTT. This translates into CASSLGNRQTTGELFF. Using reference TRBV7-6 and TRBJ2-2 for the parts outside the CDR3, the full variable domain is GAGVSQSPRYKVTKRGQDVALRCDPISGHVSLYWYRQALGQGPEFLTYFNYEAQQDKSGLPNDRFSAERPEGSISTLTIQRTEQRDSAMYRCASSLGNRQTTGELFFGEGSRLTVL.

This clonotype was found a few times. This chain uses TRBV9 with TRBJ2-3; D not certain. V was clipped by 0 bases and J by 2 bases, with 10 bases between them. CDR1 is SGDLS and CDR2 is YYNGEE in the germline V gene. The CDR3 runs to 15 residues. The CDR3 loop reads CASSVGPRLTDTQYF. As DNA, the CDR3 is TGTGCCAGCAGCGTAGGTCCCCGCCTCACAGATACGCAGTATTTT.

The CDR3 DNA is TGTGCCAGCAGCCTTAGGAACACTGGGGCCAACGTCCTGACTTTC. Its translation: CASSLRNTGANVLTF. The rearrangement uses TRBV12-3 or TRBV12-4 and TRBJ2-6, with D unclear. This CDR3 contains 15 residues. V shed 6 bases and J shed 2 bases, with 11 bases lying between them.

The chain has TRBV3-1 and TRBJ2-1; the match to TRBD2 covers 9 bases. V shed 3 bases, J shed 7 bases, and the junction held 7 bases outside the gene matches. Per the germline V gene, CDR1 is LGHDT and CDR2 is YNNKEL (reference sequence). The CDR3 loop spans 15 amino acids. CDR3 DNA sequence: TGTGCCAGCAGCCAGGGGAGCGGGGGGTTTAATGAGCAGTTCTTC. Encoded protein: CASSQGSGGFNEQFF.

As for this clonotype: A read error may account for a junction end that differs from germline. V and J are TRBV29-1 and TRBJ2-1; D tentatively reads TRBD1 or TRBD2 (6 bases each). This CDR3 comprises 13 residues. Germline CDR1 and CDR2: SQVTM and ANQGSEA. In DNA, the CDR3 is TGCAGCGTTCGGGGGCCGTTCTACGATGAGCAGTTCTTC. This sequence encodes CSVRGPFYDEQFF.

This clonotype was observed a few times. The rearrangement links TRBV30 to TRBJ2-7; D may be TRBD2 (5 bases). Looked up from germline, CDR1 is GTSNPN and CDR2 is SVGIG (reference sequence). The CDR3 length is 14 residues. V was trimmed by 2 bases and J by 1 base, leaving 12 bases between them. In DNA, the CDR3 is TGTGCCTGGAGTTCCCGCTGGAGGTCCTACGAGCAGTACTTC. Protein sequence: CAWSSRWRSYEQYF.

This clonotype appeared many times. The V call is TRBV6-5, the J call TRBJ1-5; D uncertain. The germline V gene encodes CDR1 MNHEY and CDR2 SVGAGI. CDR3 length equals 13 residues. The V and J ends lost 0 bases and 7 bases respectively, with 7 bases between them. The CDR3 loop reads CASSYSARQPQHF. CDR3 coding DNA: TGTGCCAGCAGTTACTCCGCGCGACAGCCCCAGCATTTT.

The chain links TRBV12-3 or TRBV12-4 to TRBJ1-5; TRBD1 agrees at 7 bases. This CDR3 is built from 15 residues. The V and J ends lost 7 bases and 3 bases, in that order; junction bases with no gene match: 9. The CDR3 is CASNTGTVFNQPQHF. CDR3 sequence (DNA): TGTGCCAGCAACACCGGGACAGTCTTCAATCAGCCCCAGCATTTT.

This clonotype showed up many times. This chain uses TRBV7-9 with TRBJ1-2, with 7 bases matching TRBD1. CDR1 SEHNR and CDR2 FQNEAQ come from the germline V gene (reference sequence). J gave up 2 bases and V 3 bases, and 3 bases lay outside the gene matches. The length of the CDR3 is 14 residues. The CDR3 reads CASSLGQNNYGYTF. As DNA, the CDR3 is TGTGCCAGCAGCTTGGGACAGAACAACTATGGCTACACCTTC.

Only a few counts were recorded for this clonotype. The chain employs TRBV5-6 and TRBJ1-5; D remains ambiguous. Per the germline V gene, CDR1 is SGHDT and CDR2 is YYEEEE. The CDR3 sequence is 15 residues long. Trimming took off 4 bases at V and 3 bases at J, with 14 bases between the two ends. The CDR3 loop is CASSLGMSNNQPQHF. The CDR3 DNA sequence: TGTGCCAGCAGCCTCGGGATGAGTAACAATCAGCCCCAGCATTTT.

A few counts support this clonotype. The V and J genes are TRBV20-1 and TRBJ1-5; no clear D gene. The CDR3 runs 14 residues. Germline V gene lookup returns CDR1 DFQATT and CDR2 SNEGSKA (reference sequence). V dropped 3 bases and J dropped 3 bases, with 12 bases sitting between them. The CDR3 DNA is TGCAGTGCTAGTCGTCGGACCCACAATCAGCCCCAGCATTTT. Its protein is CSASRRTHNQPQHF.

The chain joins TRBV5-1 to TRBJ2-4; 7 bases map to TRBD2. CDR3 length equals 14 residues. The V and J ends lost 1 base and 5 bases, in that order; junction bases with no gene match: 3. Germline V lookup: CDR1 SGHRS, CDR2 YFSETQ. In nucleotides, the CDR3 is TGCGCCAGCAGCTTGTCGGGGGGAGAAAACATTCAGTACTTC. Residues: CASSLSGGENIQYF.

CDR3 DNA sequence: TGTGCCAGCAGCAACACCGGGACCCGAGCAACCTATGGCTACACCTTC. Translation gives CASSNTGTRATYGYTF. V usage is TRBV7-9 and J usage is TRBJ1-2, with a possible D match to TRBD1 (5 bases). From germline, CDR1 is SEHNR and CDR2 FQNEAQ (reference sequence). Trimming left V 5 bases short and J 4 bases short, with 20 bases between. The length of the CDR3 is 16 residues.

Here the CDR3 DNA reads TGCAGTGCTAGACTAGCGGGAGATTTCGATGAGCAGTTCTTC. Translated: CSARLAGDFDEQFF. The chain recombines TRBV20-1 with TRBJ2-1; 10 nucleotides line up with TRBD2. Germline trimming cut 2 bases from V and 8 bases from J; bases unmatched to any gene: 6. The V gene's germline CDR1 is DFQATT and CDR2 SNEGSKA (reference sequence). This CDR3 is built from 14 residues.

This clonotype has just a few counts. The chain uses TRBV20-1 and TRBJ1-1, with D possibly TRBD1 on 5 matching bases. Germline assignment: CDR1 DFQATT and CDR2 SNEGSKA (reference sequence). CDR3 length: 15 amino acids. The V and J ends lost 0 bases and 5 bases respectively, with 16 bases between them. The CDR3 DNA sequence: TGCAGTGCTAGAGATCGGGTAGGGGCTGGGACTGAAGCTTTCTTT. This gives the protein CSARDRVGAGTEAFF.

This clonotype was seen more than once but under ten times. This rearrangement joins TRBV13 to TRBJ1-3, with D unclear. The CDR3 length is 15 residues. Trimming removed 5 bases from V and 0 bases from J, with 11 bases in between. CDR1 PRHDT and CDR2 FYEKMQ come from the germline V gene (reference sequence). The chain's CDR3 is CASSREVFSGNTIYF. CDR3 bases: TGTGCCAGCAGCCGGGAAGTGTTCTCTGGAAACACCATATATTTT.

In its sample, this clonotype was seen many times. This sequence joins TRBV12-3 or TRBV12-4 and TRBJ2-3; a weak D match, TRBD1 (5 bases). Trimming removed 5 bases from V and 1 base from J, with 10 bases in between. The CDR3 contains 14 residues. The CDR3 coding sequence is TGTGCCAGCAGTCTTTTGACAGGCACAGATACGCAGTATTTT. It specifies CASSLLTGTDTQYF.

This clonotype was counted between two and nine times. The chain recombines TRBV12-3 or TRBV12-4 with TRBJ1-4; TRBD1 might be the D (6 bases). The CDR3 spans 12 residues. Trimming shortened V by 6 bases and J by 7 bases, and 9 bases separated the two germline ends. The CDR3 nucleotides are TGTGCCAGCAGGGGACAAGCTGAAAAACTGTTTTTT. Its translation is CASRGQAEKLFF.

This clonotype showed up just a few times. The genes are TRBV20-1 and TRBJ1-1; 8 bases are shared with TRBD1. The CDR3 has 14 residues. V was pared by 0 bases and J by 5 bases, with 5 bases of the junction left unmatched. The germline gives CDR1 DFQATT, CDR2 SNEGSKA (reference sequence). The CDR3 spells CSAREYRGGTEAFF. CDR3 DNA sequence: TGCAGTGCTAGAGAATACAGGGGGGGAACTGAAGCTTTCTTT.